These 29 T cell receptor beta chains originate from one sample sequenced in a study of blood T cells in healthy people across ages. The authors ran a second PCR of about 7 to 11 cycles using a sample-barcoded 5' primer and a J-beta primer mix. TCRdb redid the calling of the 5' RACE reads with MiXCR, one entry per CDR3 protein. Here the sample spans some 890,000 distinct CDR3 sequences, around 29% being singletons. These data were also filed under a second study, of T cells of mothers and their children.

Sequenced: blood. Every receptor here comes from a woman aged 40-49 years in good health.

This clonotype turned up a few times. The J gene is TRBJ1-1, the V gene TRBV20-1, with D unresolved. This CDR3 has 12 residues. Germline CDR1 and CDR2: DFQATT and SNEGSKA (reference sequence). Trimming removed 2 bases from V and 10 bases from J, with 14 bases in between. CDR3 region: CSARPPQVGAFF. CDR3 bases: TGCAGTGCTAGACCCCCCCAGGTTGGAGCTTTCTTT.

The chain has TRBV11-2 and TRBJ2-3, with a tentative D call TRBD1 (7 bases). In germline, CDR1 is SGHAT, CDR2 FQNNGV. V was shortened by 3 bases and J by 3 bases, with 13 bases between the two germline ends. This CDR3 has 15 amino acids. CDR3 nucleotide sequence: TGTGCCAGCAGCTTTTTACAGGGGAGGACAGATACGCAGTATTTT. This gives the protein CASSFLQGRTDTQYF.

V usage is TRBV28 and J usage is TRBJ2-1, with a tentative D call TRBD1 (6 bases). Germline CDR1 and CDR2: MDHEN and SYDVKM. The V end was cut by 8 bases, the J end by 9 bases, with 20 bases between. This CDR3 spans 14 amino acids. This chain's CDR3 is CASLSPTQGIEQFF. CDR3 in DNA: TGTGCCAGCCTATCCCCCACACAGGGTATTGAGCAGTTCTTC.

The J gene is TRBJ2-3, the V gene TRBV13; 10 bases are a match to TRBD1. CDR1 PRHDT and CDR2 FYEKMQ come from the germline V gene (reference sequence). J was trimmed by 4 bases and V by 5 bases; bases with no gene match: 15. The CDR3 spans 18 residues. The CDR3 DNA follows: TGTGCCAGCAGCATTCTATCTGAGCGGGACAGGGGACCAGATACGCAGTATTTT. Its translation: CASSILSERDRGPDTQYF.

This rearrangement joins TRBV11-2 to TRBJ1-2, with unresolved D. The CDR3 has 18 residues. Germline CDR1 SGHAT, CDR2 FQNNGV. Trimming shortened V by 6 bases and J by 6 bases, and 29 bases separated the two germline ends. The CDR3 is CASSPLAGRPTAGNGYTF. The CDR3 nucleotides read TGTGCCAGCAGTCCCCTCGCGGGCAGGCCCACCGCTGGGAATGGCTACACCTTC. The full variable domain, in which reference TRBV11-2 and TRBJ1-2 provide the parts outside the CDR3, is EAGVAQSPRYKIIEKRQSVAFWCNPISGHATLYWYQQILGQGPKLLIQFQNNGVVDDSQLPKDRFSAERLKGVDSTLKIQPAKLEDSAVYLCASSPLAGRPTAGNGYTFGSGTRLTVV.

The chain links TRBV2 to TRBJ2-3; 8 bases match TRBD1. Per the germline V gene, CDR1 is SNHLY and CDR2 is FYNNEI. The CDR3 has 16 amino acids. The V gene end was trimmed by 5 bases and the J gene end by 6 bases; junction bases not matched to a gene: 13. The CDR3: CASSLIARGLEDTQYF. CDR3 sequence (DNA): TGTGCCAGCAGTCTCATCGCCAGGGGGCTAGAGGATACGCAGTATTTT. The full variable domain, completed using reference TRBV2 and TRBJ2-3, is EPEVTQTPSHQVTQMGQEVILRCVPISNHLYFYWYRQILGQKVEFLVSFYNNEISEKSEIFDDQFSVERPDGSNFTLKIRSTKLEDSAMYFCASSLIARGLEDTQYFGPGTRLTVL.

The chain uses TRBV12-3 or TRBV12-4 and TRBJ1-1; the D is unclear. Trimming shortened V by 7 bases and J by 1 base, and 10 bases separated the two germline ends. This CDR3 has 13 residues. This chain's CDR3 is CASTLKRNTEAFF. CDR3 DNA sequence: TGTGCCAGCACCCTCAAGCGGAACACTGAAGCTTTCTTT.

The CDR3 nucleotides are TGTGCCAGCAGCTTTCAGCGGGGGGAAGAGACCCAGTACTTC. Its protein product is CASSFQRGEETQYF. The J gene is TRBJ2-5, the V gene TRBV5-6; 9 bases are a match to TRBD2. Per the germline V gene, CDR1 is SGHDT and CDR2 is YYEEEE. V lost 2 bases to trimming and J lost 3 bases; unmatched junction nucleotides: 2. This CDR3 comprises 14 residues.

This clonotype has just a few counts. This sequence joins TRBV9 and TRBJ2-1, with D tentatively TRBD1 (6 bases). The V gene's germline CDR1 is SGDLS and CDR2 YYNGEE. V was pared by 1 base and J by 8 bases, with 13 bases between. There are 14 residues in the CDR3. The CDR3 region is CASSVTRDTYEQFF. CDR3 bases: TGTGCCAGCAGCGTAACCAGGGACACTTATGAGCAGTTCTTC.

In this sample, this clonotype turned up many times. The chain has TRBV28 and TRBJ2-5; D is possibly TRBD2 (6 bases). This CDR3 comprises 13 residues. Germline CDR1 MDHEN, CDR2 SYDVKM. V gave up 3 bases and J gave up 5 bases, with 10 bases separating them. The DNA for the CDR3 is TGTGCCAGCAGTTTCCTAGGGAGGGAGACCCAGTACTTC. Amino acids: CASSFLGRETQYF.

This clonotype was seen only a few times. V gene TRBV20-1 combines with J gene TRBJ1-1; D is possibly TRBD1 (6 bases). Trimming left V 5 bases short and J 1 base short, with 14 bases between. This CDR3 contains 14 residues. Germline CDR1 is DFQATT and CDR2 is SNEGSKA (reference sequence). CDR3 region: CSAPSGDRNTEAFF. Written as DNA, the CDR3 is TGCAGTGCTCCCTCAGGGGATCGGAACACTGAAGCTTTCTTT.

This clonotype was picked up many times. The chain carries TRBV20-1 and TRBJ2-3; maybe TRBD2 (6 bases). V lost 0 bases and J 6 bases, leaving 10 bases between the germline ends. The CDR3 is 13 amino acids. Germline V gives CDR1 DFQATT, CDR2 SNEGSKA (reference sequence). CDR3 coding DNA: TGCAGTGCTAGAGAGACGGGAGTGGATACGCAGTATTTT. Amino acid sequence: CSARETGVDTQYF.

Only one count was recorded for this clonotype. The chain combines TRBV5-1 with TRBJ2-7; TRBD2 matches at 11 bases. With 7 bases clipped from V and 7 bases from J, the junction kept 13 bases outside the gene matches. The germline V gene has CDR1 SGHRS and CDR2 YFSETQ. The CDR3 loop spans 15 amino acids. This CDR3 reads CASLPVAGGYNEQYF. CDR3 bases: TGCGCCAGCCTCCCCGTAGCGGGGGGGTACAATGAGCAGTACTTC.

This clonotype has at least ten counts. The chain joins TRBV10-3 to TRBJ2-7; 8 bases fit TRBD1. This CDR3 contains 13 residues. Germline loops: CDR1 ENHRY, CDR2 SYGVKD. V dropped 10 bases and J dropped 0; count of bases not matched to a gene: 5. The CDR3 protein is CATGQGNSYEQYF. As DNA, the CDR3 is TGTGCCACCGGACAGGGTAACTCCTACGAGCAGTACTTC.

The J gene is TRBJ2-7, the V gene TRBV20-1; the D gene is possibly TRBD1 (5 bases). The V gene's germline CDR1 is DFQATT and CDR2 SNEGSKA (reference sequence). Trimming pared 4 bases from V and 5 bases from J, leaving 15 bases between. CDR3 length equals 13 residues. The CDR3 DNA reads TGCAGTGCTAACCGGGCCCTAGGGGACGAGCAGTACTTC. Translation gives CSANRALGDEQYF.

The rearrangement links TRBV18 to TRBJ1-3; D call uncertain. Trimming stripped 1 base from V and 4 bases from J, with 8 bases between. Germline loops: CDR1 KGHSH, CDR2 LQKENI. This CDR3 has 14 amino acids. DNA of the CDR3: TGTGCCAGCTCACCACAGGGAACGGGAAACACCATATATTTT. Encoded protein: CASSPQGTGNTIYF.

Only a few counts were recorded for this clonotype. V is TRBV5-1 and J is TRBJ2-5, with TRBD2 matching 8 bases. The V gene end was trimmed by 2 bases and the J gene end by 5 bases; junction bases not matched to a gene: 8. The CDR3 spans 15 residues. Per germline, CDR1 SGHRS and CDR2 YFSETQ. The CDR3 region has the DNA TGCGCCAGCAGCTTAATAGCGGGGAGCACGGAGACCCAGTACTTC. Protein product: CASSLIAGSTETQYF. The full variable domain, completed using reference TRBV5-1 and TRBJ2-5, is KAGVTQTPRYLIKTRGQQVTLSCSPISGHRSVSWYQQTPGQGLQFLFEYFSETQRNKGNFPGRFSGRQFSNSRSEMNVSTLELGDSALYLCASSLIAGSTETQYFGPGTRLLVL.

This clonotype has just one count. The germline gene is not matched at one end of the junction; a read error may be the cause. The J gene is TRBJ2-1, the V gene TRBV5-1; D might be TRBD2 (6 bases). There are 13 residues in the CDR3. CDR1 and CDR2 from the germline V gene are SGHRS and YFSETQ. CDR3 loop: CASTSDYNNEQCF. CDR3 nucleotides: TGCGCCAGCACCTCGGACTACAACAATGAGCAGTGCTTC.

This clonotype came up once. The rearrangement links TRBV4-1 to TRBJ1-2, with D perhaps TRBD1 (5 bases). CDR1 and CDR2 (germline): MGHRA, YSYEKL. V lost 0 bases and J lost 0, with 11 bases in between. CDR3 size: 16 residues. The DNA for the CDR3 is TGCGCCAGCAGCCAAGATCCAGGGCGATCTAACTATGGCTACACCTTC. Protein sequence: CASSQDPGRSNYGYTF.

This clonotype was detected a few times. The chain uses TRBV27 and TRBJ1-2; D might be TRBD1 (5 bases). The CDR3 sequence is 15 residues long. Trimming removed 2 bases at V and 3 bases at J, with 13 bases between. CDR1 is MNHEY and CDR2 is SMNVEV in the germline V gene (reference sequence). The CDR3 region is CASSLQGAYYYGYTF. DNA of the CDR3: TGTGCCAGCAGTTTACAAGGGGCATACTACTATGGCTACACCTTC.

The V and J genes are TRBV9 and TRBJ2-5; the match to TRBD2 covers 10 bases. The ends lost 3 bases at V and 4 bases at J; junction bases unmatched: 9. Germline V gene lookup returns CDR1 SGDLS and CDR2 YYNGEE. The CDR3 contains 16 residues. The CDR3: CASSDRTSGAGETQYF. The CDR3 DNA is TGTGCCAGCAGCGATAGAACTAGCGGGGCGGGAGAGACCCAGTACTTC.

There are many counts of this clonotype. V gene TRBV12-3 or TRBV12-4 combines with J gene TRBJ2-6; D is undetermined. CDR3 length equals 13 residues. Trimming took off 10 bases at V and 0 bases at J, with 7 bases between the two ends. Written as DNA, the CDR3 is TGTGCCATCGGGCGCTCTGGGGCCAACGTCCTGACTTTC. Translation gives CAIGRSGANVLTF.

The chain combines TRBV27 with TRBJ1-1; D is unclear. This CDR3 has 14 amino acids. Germline assignment: CDR1 MNHEY and CDR2 SMNVEV (reference sequence). Between the trimmed V and J ends, which lost 6 bases and 1 base, there was a span of 12 bases. The DNA of the CDR3 is TGTGCCAGCAGACTCCGGGGAGGGAACACTGAAGCTTTCTTT. It specifies CASRLRGGNTEAFF.

The sample holds a few counts of this clonotype. The V call is TRBV28, the J call TRBJ2-1; 8 bases are shared with TRBD2. The CDR3 has 14 residues. With V trimmed by 2 bases and J by 5 bases, 2 bases remained unmatched. Germline V gene data show CDR1 as MDHEN and CDR2 as SYDVKM. CDR3 sequence reads: CASSLVSGNNEQFF. CDR3 coding DNA: TGTGCCAGCAGTTTAGTTAGCGGGAACAATGAGCAGTTCTTC.

A few counts support this clonotype. The CDR3 sequence: CASSLSGLVYGTQYF. CDR3 nucleotide sequence: TGCGCCAGCAGCTTGAGCGGGTTGGTATACGGGACCCAGTACTTC. J is TRBJ2-5 and V is TRBV5-1; D might be TRBD2 (6 bases). The V and J ends lost 1 base and 7 bases respectively, with 17 bases between them. This CDR3 spans 15 amino acids. Germline assignment: CDR1 SGHRS and CDR2 YFSETQ.

For this clonotype: A much more abundant neighbour one base away suggests this may be a read error. The CDR3 bases are TGCGCCAGCAGCTTGGCTCCTGCCGGGGATTTGGGAGAGACCCAGTACTTC. This encodes CASSLAPAGDLGETQYF. The chain combines TRBV5-1 with TRBJ2-5; TRBD2 is a possible D gene (5 bases). V was clipped by 0 bases and J by 4 bases, with 19 bases between them. Germline V gives CDR1 SGHRS, CDR2 YFSETQ. The length of the CDR3 is 17 residues.

About this clonotype: It may be a read error: a sequence one base away is much more abundant. V usage is TRBV12-3 or TRBV12-4 and J usage is TRBJ2-5; D might be TRBD2 (6 bases). The CDR3 spans 15 residues. V was trimmed by 7 bases and J by 5 bases, leaving 20 bases between them. The CDR3 is CASTRGRGQKETQYF. The CDR3 DNA reads TGTGCCAGCACCCGAGGGCGGGGTCAGAAGGAGACCCAGTACTTC.

Ten or more counts support this clonotype. The chain employs TRBV6-2 or TRBV6-3 and TRBJ2-7; TRBD1 matches 9 bases. V shed 2 bases and J 1 base; nucleotides not matched to a gene: 6. CDR3 length: 16 amino acids. The germline V gene has CDR1 MNHEY and CDR2 SVGEGT. In DNA form, the CDR3 reads TGTGCCAGCAGTTACCGGACAGGGGTGGTATCCTACGAGCAGTACTTC. Translation: CASSYRTGVVSYEQYF.

There are a few counts of this clonotype. This chain uses TRBV7-8 with TRBJ1-2; TRBD1 matches 11 bases. CDR1 SGHVS and CDR2 FQNEAQ come from the germline V gene. This CDR3 spans 15 amino acids. V shed 1 base and J 4 bases; nucleotides not matched to a gene: 2. The CDR3 region is CASSLGGQGGYGYTF. The CDR3 nucleotides are TGTGCCAGCAGCTTAGGGGGACAGGGGGGCTATGGCTACACCTTC.